One sample yielded the 12 T cell receptor beta chains listed below, sequenced in a study of regulatory T cells in long-lasting Graves disease (dated by TCRdb to about 2021). Library creation used multiplex PCR. The sample was run on an Illumina HiSeq 4000. CDR3 regions were amplified by Arm-PCR with iRepertoire HTBI primers to construct TCR beta libraries. TCRdb cleaned the public reads at Q25 with fastp, built clones with MiXCR and kept in-frame beta chains. Records with the same CDR3 protein are collapsed into one entry carrying the most frequent genes and DNA. Present in this sample are roughly 560,000 distinct CDR3 sequences, about 16% of which were seen just once. The ten largest clones capture 25% of the sample. The time point label, read with the paper, signifies: newly diagnosed GD, antithyroid drugs for less than 3 months. For both TCR sequencing and RNA sequencing, RNA was extracted from PBMCs in TRIzol.

This sample also belongs to another study, concerning T cells in Graves' hyperthyroidism and ophthalmopathy.

The specimen was peripheral blood mononuclear cells (PBMCs), collected at new diagnosis, from a patient treated with antithyroid drugs. The receptors here all came from a woman aged 35-65 years with Graves disease. Donor details come from another sample of the same person, matched by shared clones.

The J gene is TRBJ1-1, the V gene TRBV12-3 or TRBV12-4; 7 bases are shared with TRBD1. After removal of 5 bases from V and 4 bases from J, the junction contained 7 bases not matched to a gene. The CDR3 spans 14 residues. The CDR3 DNA reads TGTGCCAGCAGTCTTACCAGGGGGGGCACTGAAGCTTTCTTT. It is translated as CASSLTRGGTEAFF.

Many counts were recorded for this clonotype. This sequence joins TRBV28 and TRBJ2-7; D uncertain. The CDR3 totals 13 residues. Trimming cost V 3 bases and J 5 bases, with 11 bases left between them. The germline V gene encodes CDR1 MDHEN and CDR2 SYDVKM. The CDR3 loop reads CASSFISTNEQYF. The CDR3 region has the DNA TGTGCCAGCAGTTTTATCTCGACGAACGAGCAGTACTTC.

This clonotype was seen only a few times. The chain recombines TRBV16 with TRBJ2-2; 8 positions match TRBD2. The germline V gene encodes CDR1 KGHSY and CDR2 FQNENV. There are 17 residues in the CDR3. With V trimmed by 0 bases and J by 4 bases, 7 bases remained unmatched. CDR3 bases: TGTGCCAGCAGCCAATCCGGTAGCGGGGTCCTCACCGGGGAGCTGTTTTTT. It yields the protein CASSQSGSGVLTGELFF.

Only a few counts were recorded for this clonotype. V usage is TRBV27 and J usage is TRBJ1-2, with 9 bases lining up with TRBD1. The CDR3 has 14 amino acids. After removal of 6 bases from V and 9 bases from J, the junction contained 11 bases not matched to a gene. The germline V gene encodes CDR1 MNHEY and CDR2 SMNVEV (reference sequence). CDR3 in amino acids: CASSRTGGQGSYTF. The CDR3 DNA sequence: TGTGCCAGCAGCCGTACAGGGGGACAGGGTAGCTACACCTTC.

There are many counts of this clonotype. A junction end diverges from the germline sequence, so it may reflect a read error. The rearrangement joins TRBV5-1 to TRBJ2-5; tentative D call: TRBD1 (6 bases). The V gene's germline CDR1 is SGHRS and CDR2 YFSETQ. This CDR3 is 13 amino acids long. The CDR3 bases are TGTGCCAGCAGCTTGAGGGGGAAAGAGACCCAGTACTTC. Residues: CASSLRGKETQYF.

This clonotype was counted many times. The chain links TRBV29-1 to TRBJ1-2; 9 nucleotides line up with TRBD1. CDR3 size: 12 residues. The V segment lost 3 bases and the J segment 4 bases; nucleotides outside the gene matches: 0. Germline V gives CDR1 SQVTM, CDR2 ANQGSEA. The CDR3 sequence is CSVEGQGYGYTF. In nucleotides, the CDR3 is TGCAGCGTTGAGGGACAGGGCTATGGCTACACCTTC.

There are many counts of this clonotype. The gene calls are TRBV5-1 and TRBJ2-3; 8 positions agree with TRBD1. J was trimmed by 6 bases and V by 0 bases; bases with no gene match: 9. CDR3 length equals 16 residues. Germline V CDR1 and CDR2: SGHRS, YFSETQ. CDR3 sequence: CASSLVAGGEVDTQYF. The CDR3 DNA sequence: TGCGCCAGCAGCTTGGTAGCAGGGGGCGAGGTCGATACGCAGTATTTT.

This clonotype was seen at least ten times. J is TRBJ2-7 and V is TRBV5-1; 11 nucleotides match TRBD2. With V trimmed by 2 bases and J by 3 bases, 4 bases remained unmatched. Per the germline V gene, CDR1 is SGHRS and CDR2 is YFSETQ. This CDR3 spans 15 amino acids. The CDR3 protein is CASSFDGLAGYEQYF. DNA for the CDR3: TGCGCCAGCAGCTTCGATGGACTAGCGGGCTACGAGCAGTACTTC. The full variable domain, completed using reference TRBV5-1 and TRBJ2-7, is KAGVTQTPRYLIKTRGQQVTLSCSPISGHRSVSWYQQTPGQGLQFLFEYFSETQRNKGNFPGRFSGRQFSNSRSEMNVSTLELGDSALYLCASSFDGLAGYEQYFGPGTRLTVT.

In its sample, this clonotype was seen many times. This sequence joins TRBV29-1 and TRBJ1-1; D may be TRBD1 (6 bases). There are 14 residues in the CDR3. The V end lost 1 base, the J end lost 5 bases, and 14 bases lay between the germline ends. The germline V gene has CDR1 SQVTM and CDR2 ANQGSEA. The CDR3 region has the DNA TGCAGCGTTGAAGGGGCAGGGGTAGGGACTGAAGCTTTCTTT. It codes for CSVEGAGVGTEAFF.

The chain carries TRBV4-1 and TRBJ1-2, with D uncertain. CDR3 length equals 12 residues. V was pared by 0 bases and J by 3 bases, with 2 bases between. From germline, CDR1 is MGHRA and CDR2 YSYEKL. The CDR3 DNA reads TGCGCCAGCAGCCAAGAACACTATGGCTACACCTTC. It yields the protein CASSQEHYGYTF.

This clonotype was seen at least ten times. This rearrangement joins TRBV7-9 to TRBJ2-3; D ambiguous. Germline V gene sequence: CDR1 SEHNR, CDR2 FQNEAQ (reference sequence). V lost 0 bases and J 2 bases, leaving 9 bases between the germline ends. The CDR3 loop spans 15 amino acids. CDR3 protein: CASSLAGSFTDTQYF. DNA of the CDR3: TGTGCCAGCAGCTTAGCAGGAAGCTTCACAGATACGCAGTATTTT.

This clonotype was detected only a few times. Relative to the germline gene, one junction end is altered; a read error may explain this. This chain links TRBV11-2 with TRBJ2-3, with D tentatively TRBD2 (5 bases). The CDR3 loop spans 14 amino acids. Germline assignment: CDR1 SGHAT and CDR2 FQNNGV. In DNA form, the CDR3 reads TGTGCCAGCAGCCCCCGGACTGGCGGCCGGAGTTTGGATTTT. Translated: CASSPRTGGRSLDF.